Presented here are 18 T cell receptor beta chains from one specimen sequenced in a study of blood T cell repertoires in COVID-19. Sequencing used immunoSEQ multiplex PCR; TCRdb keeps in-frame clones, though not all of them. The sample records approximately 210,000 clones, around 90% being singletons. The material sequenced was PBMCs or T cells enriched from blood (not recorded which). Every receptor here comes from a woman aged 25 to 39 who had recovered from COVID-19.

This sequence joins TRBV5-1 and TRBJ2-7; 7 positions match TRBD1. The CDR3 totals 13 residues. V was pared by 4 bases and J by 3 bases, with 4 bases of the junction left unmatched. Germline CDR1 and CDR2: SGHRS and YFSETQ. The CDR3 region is CASSLDRYYEQYF. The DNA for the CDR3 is TGCGCCAGCAGCCTGGACAGGTACTACGAGCAGTACTTC.

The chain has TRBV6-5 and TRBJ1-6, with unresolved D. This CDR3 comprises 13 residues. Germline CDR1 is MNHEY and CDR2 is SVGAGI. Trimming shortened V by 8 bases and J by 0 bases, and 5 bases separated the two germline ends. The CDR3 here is CASLSSYNSPLHF. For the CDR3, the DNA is TGTGCCAGCCTGAGCTCCTATAATTCACCCCTCCACTTT.

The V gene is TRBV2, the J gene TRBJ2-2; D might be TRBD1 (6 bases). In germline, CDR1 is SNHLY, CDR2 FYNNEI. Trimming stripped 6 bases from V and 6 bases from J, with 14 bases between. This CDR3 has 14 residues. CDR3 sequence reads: CASRWTVGPGELFF. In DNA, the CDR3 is TGTGCCAGCAGGTGGACAGTAGGACCCGGGGAGCTGTTTTTT. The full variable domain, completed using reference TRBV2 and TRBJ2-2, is EPEVTQTPSHQVTQMGQEVILRCVPISNHLYFYWYRQILGQKVEFLVSFYNNEISEKSEIFDDQFSVERPDGSNFTLKIRSTKLEDSAMYFCASRWTVGPGELFFGEGSRLTVL.

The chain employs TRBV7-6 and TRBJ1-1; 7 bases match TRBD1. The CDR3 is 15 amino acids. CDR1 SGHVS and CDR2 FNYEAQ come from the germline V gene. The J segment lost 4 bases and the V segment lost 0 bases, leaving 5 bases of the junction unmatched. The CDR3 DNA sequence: TGTGCCAGCAGCTTAGCGCAGGGGGTAGGCACTGAAGCTTTCTTT. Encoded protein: CASSLAQGVGTEAFF.

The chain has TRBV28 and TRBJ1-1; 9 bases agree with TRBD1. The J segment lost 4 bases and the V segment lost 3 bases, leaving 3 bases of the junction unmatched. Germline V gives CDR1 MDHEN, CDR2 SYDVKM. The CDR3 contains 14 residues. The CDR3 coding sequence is TGTGCCAGCAGTTTGGGGACAGGGCTCACTGAAGCTTTCTTT. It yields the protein CASSLGTGLTEAFF.

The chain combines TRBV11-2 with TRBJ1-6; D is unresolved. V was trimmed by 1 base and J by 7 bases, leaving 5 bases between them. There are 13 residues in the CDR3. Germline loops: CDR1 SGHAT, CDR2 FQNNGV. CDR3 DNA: TGTGCCAGCAGCTTAGCCAGGAATTCACCCCTCCACTTT. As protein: CASSLARNSPLHF.

In DNA, the CDR3 is TGTGCCAGCAGTGAACGGACAACCTCCTATAATTCACCCCTCCACTTT. It yields the protein CASSERTTSYNSPLHF. J is TRBJ1-6 and V is TRBV7-2; D is possibly TRBD1 (5 bases). CDR3 length: 16 amino acids. The V and J ends lost 6 bases and 0 bases respectively, with 12 bases between them. Germline lookup yields CDR1 SGHTA and CDR2 FQGNSA.

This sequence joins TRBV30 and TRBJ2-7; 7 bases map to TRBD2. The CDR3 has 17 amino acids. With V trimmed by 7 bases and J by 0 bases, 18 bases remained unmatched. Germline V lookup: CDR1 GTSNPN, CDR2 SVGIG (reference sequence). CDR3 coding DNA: TGTGCCTTAAAGCGGAGGGACTACCTAGGGAACTCCTACGAGCAGTACTTC. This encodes CALKRRDYLGNSYEQYF. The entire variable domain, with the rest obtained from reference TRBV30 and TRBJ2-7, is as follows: SQTIHQWPATLVQPVGSPLSLECTVEGTSNPNLYWYRQAAGRGLQLLFYSVGIGQISSEVPQNLSASRPQDRQFILSSKKLLLSDSGFYLCALKRRDYLGNSYEQYFGPGTRLTVT.

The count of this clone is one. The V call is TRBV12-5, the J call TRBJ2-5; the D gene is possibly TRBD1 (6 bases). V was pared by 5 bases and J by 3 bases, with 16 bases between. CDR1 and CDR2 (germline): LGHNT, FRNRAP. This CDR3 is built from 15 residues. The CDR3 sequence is CASGTYRDPEETQYF. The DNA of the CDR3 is TGTGCTAGTGGTACCTACAGGGACCCTGAAGAGACCCAGTACTTC. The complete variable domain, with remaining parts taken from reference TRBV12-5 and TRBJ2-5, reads DARVTQTPRHKVTEMGQEVTMRCQPILGHNTVFWYRQTMMQGLELLAYFRNRAPLDDSGMPKDRFSAEMPDATLATLKIQPSEPRDSAVYFCASGTYRDPEETQYFGPGTRLLVL.

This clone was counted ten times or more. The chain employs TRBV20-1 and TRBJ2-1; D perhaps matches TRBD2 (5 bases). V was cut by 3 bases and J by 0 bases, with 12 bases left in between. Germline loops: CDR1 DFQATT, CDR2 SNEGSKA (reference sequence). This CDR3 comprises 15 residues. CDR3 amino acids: CSASRGISSYNEQFF. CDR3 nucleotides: TGCAGTGCTAGTCGGGGTATCAGCTCCTACAATGAGCAGTTCTTC.

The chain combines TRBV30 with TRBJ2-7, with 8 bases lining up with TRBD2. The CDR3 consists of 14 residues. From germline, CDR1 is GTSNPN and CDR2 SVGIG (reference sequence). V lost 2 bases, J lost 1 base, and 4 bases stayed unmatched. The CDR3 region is CAWSPGTRSYEQYF. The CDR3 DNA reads TGTGCCTGGAGTCCGGGGACTAGATCCTACGAGCAGTACTTC.

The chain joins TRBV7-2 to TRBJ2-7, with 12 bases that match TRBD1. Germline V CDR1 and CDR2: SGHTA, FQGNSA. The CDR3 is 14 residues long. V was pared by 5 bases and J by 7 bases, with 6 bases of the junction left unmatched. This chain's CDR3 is CASSRDRGQGEQYF. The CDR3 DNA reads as TGTGCCAGCAGCCGGGACAGGGGGCAGGGGGAGCAGTACTTC.

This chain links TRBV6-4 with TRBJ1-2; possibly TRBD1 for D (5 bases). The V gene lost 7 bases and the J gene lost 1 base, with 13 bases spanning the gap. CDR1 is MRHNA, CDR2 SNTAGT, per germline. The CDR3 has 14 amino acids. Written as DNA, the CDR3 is TGTGCCAGCACTCAACCCGACAGTAACTATGGCTACACCTTC. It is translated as CASTQPDSNYGYTF.

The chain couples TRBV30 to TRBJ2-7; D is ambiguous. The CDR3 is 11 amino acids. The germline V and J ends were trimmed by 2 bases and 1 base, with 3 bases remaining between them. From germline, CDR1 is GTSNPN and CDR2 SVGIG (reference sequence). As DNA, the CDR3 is TGTGCCTGGAGTCATTCCTACGAGCAGTACTTC. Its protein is CAWSHSYEQYF.

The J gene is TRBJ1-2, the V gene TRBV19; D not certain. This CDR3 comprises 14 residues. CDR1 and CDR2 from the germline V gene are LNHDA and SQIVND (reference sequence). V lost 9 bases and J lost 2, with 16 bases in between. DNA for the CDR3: TGTGCCAGCGTTTCCACAGATTTCAACTATGGCTACACCTTC. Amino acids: CASVSTDFNYGYTF.

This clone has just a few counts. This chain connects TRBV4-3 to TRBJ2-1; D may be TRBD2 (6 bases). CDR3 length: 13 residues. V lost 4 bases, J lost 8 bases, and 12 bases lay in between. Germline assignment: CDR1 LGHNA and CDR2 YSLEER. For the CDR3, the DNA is TGCGCCAGCAGCCTCCTGGGGGGTGATGAGCAGTTCTTC. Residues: CASSLLGGDEQFF.

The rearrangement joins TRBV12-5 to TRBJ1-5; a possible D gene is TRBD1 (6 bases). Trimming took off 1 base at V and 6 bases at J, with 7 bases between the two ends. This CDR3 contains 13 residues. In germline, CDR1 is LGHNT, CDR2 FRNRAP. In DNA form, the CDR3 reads TGTGCTAGTGGTTTGGGGGGGCCTCAGCCCCAGCATTTT. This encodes CASGLGGPQPQHF.

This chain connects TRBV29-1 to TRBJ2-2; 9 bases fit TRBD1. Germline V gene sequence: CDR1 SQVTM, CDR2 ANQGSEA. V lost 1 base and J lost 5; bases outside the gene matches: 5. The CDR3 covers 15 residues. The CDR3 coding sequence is TGCAGCGTTGAAGGACAGGGGGTGGGAACCGGGGAGCTGTTTTTT. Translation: CSVEGQGVGTGELFF.